One and the same sample provided the 10 T cell receptor beta chains below, sequenced in a study of CXCR3-negative and CXCR3-positive naive CD8 T cells. UMI-labeled 5' RACE yielded the TRB cDNA libraries. TCRdb re-called the 5' RACE reads and catalogs CDR3 proteins one per entry, DNA excluded. Its table records approximately 56,000 distinct CDR3 sequences. The specimen was memory CD8+ T cells from blood. The receptors originated from a human donor in good health. Some clones in this sample may be carry-over from other donors' samples.

This rearrangement joins TRBV29-1 to TRBJ1-1. Germline loops: CDR1 SQVTM, CDR2 ANQGSEA. This CDR3 spans 11 amino acids. The CDR3 sequence: CSGLIKPEAFF.

The V gene is TRBV6-5, the J gene TRBJ2-1; TCRdb selects TRBD1, and the lack of DNA leaves this call unchecked. Germline assignment: CDR1 MNHEY and CDR2 SVGAGI. The CDR3 extends over 13 amino acids. CDR3 amino acids: CASSLGRRNEQFF.

This rearrangement joins TRBV27 to TRBJ2-7; TCRdb's D gene call, TRBD1, goes unchecked for lack of DNA. The CDR3 length is 13 residues. The germline V gene has CDR1 MNHEY and CDR2 SMNVEV (reference sequence). CDR3 sequence reads: CASSFGRAYEQYF.

The chain is built from TRBV7-2 and TRBJ2-7. Per the germline V gene, CDR1 is SGHTA and CDR2 is FQGNSA. The CDR3 covers 13 residues. CDR3 region: CASSFNLLYEQYF. The full variable domain, rest sourced from reference TRBV7-2 and TRBJ2-7, is GAGVSQSPSNKVTEKGKDVELRCDPISGHTALYWYRQSLGQGLEFLIYFQGNSAPDKSGLPSDRFSAERTGGSVSTLTIQRTQQEDSAVYLCASSFNLLYEQYFGPGTRLTVT.

The chain is built from TRBV7-2 and TRBJ2-1; TCRdb's D call, TRBD2, is unchecked because there is no DNA. Germline loops: CDR1 SGHTA, CDR2 FQGNSA. CDR3 length: 16 residues. CDR3 region: CASSLGPAGGKNEQFF. The complete variable domain, with remaining parts taken from reference TRBV7-2 and TRBJ2-1, reads GAGVSQSPSNKVTEKGKDVELRCDPISGHTALYWYRQSLGQGLEFLIYFQGNSAPDKSGLPSDRFSAERTGGSVSTLTIQRTQQEDSAVYLCASSLGPAGGKNEQFFGPGTRLTVL.

The chain uses TRBV5-1 and TRBJ2-3; TCRdb selects TRBD2, and the lack of DNA leaves this call unchecked. CDR1 is SGHRS and CDR2 is YFSETQ in the germline V gene. This CDR3 spans 16 amino acids. CDR3 residues: CASSLVTSGVADTQYF.

The CDR3 loop is CASNSPPGMKDGYTF. The chain joins TRBV9 to TRBJ1-2; the D call from TCRdb, TRBD1, cannot be confirmed without DNA. The V gene's germline CDR1 is SGDLS and CDR2 YYNGEE. CDR3 length equals 15 residues.

This chain links TRBV11-2 with TRBJ2-5; TCRdb reports TRBD1, a call that lacks DNA to check it against. CDR3 length: 20 amino acids. Germline values: CDR1 SGHAT, CDR2 FQNNGV. CDR3 amino acids: CASSTHITKMTPPGEETQYF. The full variable domain, its missing parts supplied by reference TRBV11-2 and TRBJ2-5, is EAGVAQSPRYKIIEKRQSVAFWCNPISGHATLYWYQQILGQGPKLLIQFQNNGVVDDSQLPKDRFSAERLKGVDSTLKIQPAKLEDSAVYLCASSTHITKMTPPGEETQYFGPGTRLLVL.

This sequence joins TRBV13 and TRBJ1-2; no DNA is available, so the TRBD1 call from TCRdb remains unchecked. This CDR3 comprises 15 residues. Germline values: CDR1 PRHDT, CDR2 FYEKMQ (reference sequence). The CDR3 loop reads CASSLETGANYGYTF.

This chain uses TRBV28 with TRBJ2-7; TCRdb's assignment of TRBD1 cannot be checked, as there is no DNA. Germline CDR1 and CDR2: MDHEN and SYDVKM. The CDR3 totals 13 residues. This chain's CDR3 is CASILQGAGEQYF.